This record covers a single T cell receptor beta chain. Its antigen remains unknown. The naive CD8 fraction comprised CD45RO-negative cells positively selected for CCR7 and excluded terminally differentiated effector memory CD45RA+ cells. This record belongs to a study of shared clonotypes between healthy human individuals. Study-wide points: Naive subsets usually exceeded memory subsets in estimated richness. Lower generation probabilities were found for non-shared clonotypes than for those shared by all four donors.

TCRdb's table, derived via immunoSEQ multiplex PCR, lists solely in-frame clones and lacks some. This table holds 600,000 or so clones, 95% to 98% found once. This CDR3 region has 13 residues. Germline CDR1 reads MNHNS; CDR2 reads SASEGT. Unmatched junction bases numbered 4, after V lost 6 bases and J lost 2 bases. This receptor was identified in a man aged 25 to 45 in good health. Sequencing was done on a sample of naive CD8+ T cells sorted from blood. The gene calls are TRBV6-1 and TRBJ2-7; 7 nucleotides match TRBD1. The CDR3 spells CASSHRGPYEQYF. DNA of the CDR3: TGTGCCAGCAGCCACAGGGGCCCCTACGAGCAGTACTTC.